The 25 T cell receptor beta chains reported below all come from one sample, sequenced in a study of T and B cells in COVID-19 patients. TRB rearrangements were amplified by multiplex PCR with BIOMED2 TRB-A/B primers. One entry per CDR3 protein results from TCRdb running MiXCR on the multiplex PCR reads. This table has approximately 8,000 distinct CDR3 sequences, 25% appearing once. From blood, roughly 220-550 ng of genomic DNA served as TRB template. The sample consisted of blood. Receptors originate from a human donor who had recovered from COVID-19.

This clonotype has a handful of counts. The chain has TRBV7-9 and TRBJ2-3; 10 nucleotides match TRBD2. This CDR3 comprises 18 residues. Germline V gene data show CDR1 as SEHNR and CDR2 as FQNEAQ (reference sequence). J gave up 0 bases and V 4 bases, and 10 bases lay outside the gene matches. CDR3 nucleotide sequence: TGTGCCAGCAGCTCCCCCCAAACTAGCGGGACTAGCACAGATACGCAGTATTTT. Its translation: CASSSPQTSGTSTDTQYF.

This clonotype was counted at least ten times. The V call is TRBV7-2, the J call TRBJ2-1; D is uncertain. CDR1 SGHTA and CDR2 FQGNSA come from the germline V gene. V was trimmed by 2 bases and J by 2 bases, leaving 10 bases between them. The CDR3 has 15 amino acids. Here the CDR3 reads CASSLTWATYNEQFF. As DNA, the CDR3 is TGTGCCAGCAGCTTAACATGGGCAACCTACAATGAGCAGTTCTTC.

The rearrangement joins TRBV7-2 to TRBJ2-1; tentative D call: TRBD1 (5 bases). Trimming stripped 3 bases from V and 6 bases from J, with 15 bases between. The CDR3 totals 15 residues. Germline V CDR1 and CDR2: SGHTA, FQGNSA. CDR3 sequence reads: CASSLDIFTLNEQFF. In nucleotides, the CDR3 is TGTGCCAGCAGCTTGGACATCTTTACCCTCAATGAGCAGTTCTTC.

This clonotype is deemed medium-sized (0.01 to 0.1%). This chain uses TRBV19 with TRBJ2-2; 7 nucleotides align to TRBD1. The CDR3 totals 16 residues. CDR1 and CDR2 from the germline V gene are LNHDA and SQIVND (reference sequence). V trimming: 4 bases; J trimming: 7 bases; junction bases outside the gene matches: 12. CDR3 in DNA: TGTGCCAGTAGTACAAGAGACAGGGTTCTACACGGGGAGCTGTTTTTT. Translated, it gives CASSTRDRVLHGELFF.

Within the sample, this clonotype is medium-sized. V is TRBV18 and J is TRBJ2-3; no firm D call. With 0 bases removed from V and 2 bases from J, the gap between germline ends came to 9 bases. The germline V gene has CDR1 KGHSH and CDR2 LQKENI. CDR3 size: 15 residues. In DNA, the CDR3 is TGTGCCAGCTCACCACCGTTGGGGTACACAGATACGCAGTATTTT. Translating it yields CASSPPLGYTDTQYF.

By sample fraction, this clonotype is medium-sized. In DNA form, the CDR3 reads TGTGCCAGCAGAGGACTAGCGGGGACCTACAATGAGCAGTTCTTC. Its protein is CASRGLAGTYNEQFF. The genes are TRBV14 and TRBJ2-1, with 12 nucleotides matching TRBD2. The trim removed 6 bases at V and 2 bases at J, leaving 2 bases unmatched. CDR1 is SGHDN, CDR2 FVKESK, per germline. The CDR3 has 15 residues.

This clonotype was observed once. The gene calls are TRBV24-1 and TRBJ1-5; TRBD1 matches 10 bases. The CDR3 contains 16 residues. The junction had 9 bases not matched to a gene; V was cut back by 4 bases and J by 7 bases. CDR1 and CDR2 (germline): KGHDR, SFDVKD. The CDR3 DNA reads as TGTGCCACCAGTGACCGGGGACAGGGGATTTTACAGCCCCAGCATTTT. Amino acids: CATSDRGQGILQPQHF.

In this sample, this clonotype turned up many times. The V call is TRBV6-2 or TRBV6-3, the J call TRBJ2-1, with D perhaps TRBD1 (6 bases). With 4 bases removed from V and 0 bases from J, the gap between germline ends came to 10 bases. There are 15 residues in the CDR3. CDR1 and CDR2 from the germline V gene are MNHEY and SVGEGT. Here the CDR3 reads CASSLQGPSYNEQFF. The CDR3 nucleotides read TGTGCCAGCAGTTTACAGGGACCCTCCTACAATGAGCAGTTCTTC.

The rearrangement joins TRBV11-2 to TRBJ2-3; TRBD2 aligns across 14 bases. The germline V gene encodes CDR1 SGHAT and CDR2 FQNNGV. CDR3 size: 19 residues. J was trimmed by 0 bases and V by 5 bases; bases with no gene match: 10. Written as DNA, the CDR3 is TGTGCCAGCAGCCAAGCCAGACTAGCGGGGGGGTCTAGCACAGATACGCAGTATTTT. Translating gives CASSQARLAGGSSTDTQYF.

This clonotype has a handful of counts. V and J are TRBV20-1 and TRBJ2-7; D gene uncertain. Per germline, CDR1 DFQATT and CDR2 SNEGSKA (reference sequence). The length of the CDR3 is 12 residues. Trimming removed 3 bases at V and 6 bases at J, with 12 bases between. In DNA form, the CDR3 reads TGCAGTGCTAGCTCCCCTCCCGTCGAGCAGTACTTC. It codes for CSASSPPVEQYF.

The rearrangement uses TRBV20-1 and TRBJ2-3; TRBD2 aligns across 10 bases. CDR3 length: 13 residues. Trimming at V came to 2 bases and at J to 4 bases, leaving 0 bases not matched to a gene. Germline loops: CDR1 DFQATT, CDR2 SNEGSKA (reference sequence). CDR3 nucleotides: TGCAGTGCTAGACTAGCGGGAGCAGATACGCAGTATTTT. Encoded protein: CSARLAGADTQYF.

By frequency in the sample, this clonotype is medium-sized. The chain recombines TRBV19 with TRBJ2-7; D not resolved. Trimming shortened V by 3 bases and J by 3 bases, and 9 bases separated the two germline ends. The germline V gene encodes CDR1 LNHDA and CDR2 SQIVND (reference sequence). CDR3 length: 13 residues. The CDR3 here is CASSIGQGYEQYF. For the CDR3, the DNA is TGTGCCAGTAGTATCGGTCAAGGCTACGAGCAGTACTTC.

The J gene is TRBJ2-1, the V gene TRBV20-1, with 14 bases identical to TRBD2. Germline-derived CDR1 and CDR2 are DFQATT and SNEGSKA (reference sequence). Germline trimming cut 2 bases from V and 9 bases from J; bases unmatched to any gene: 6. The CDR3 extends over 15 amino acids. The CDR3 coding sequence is TGCAGTGCTAGACCCCGGACTAGCGGGAGGTCTGAGCAGTTCTTC. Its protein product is CSARPRTSGRSEQFF.

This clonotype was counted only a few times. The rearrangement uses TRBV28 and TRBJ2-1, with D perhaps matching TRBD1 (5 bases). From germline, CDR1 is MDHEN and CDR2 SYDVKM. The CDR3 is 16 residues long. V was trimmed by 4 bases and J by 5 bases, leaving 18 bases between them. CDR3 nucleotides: TGTGCCAGCAGTTCAATGGGGCTAGGGGCAGACAATGAGCAGTTCTTC. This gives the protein CASSSMGLGADNEQFF.

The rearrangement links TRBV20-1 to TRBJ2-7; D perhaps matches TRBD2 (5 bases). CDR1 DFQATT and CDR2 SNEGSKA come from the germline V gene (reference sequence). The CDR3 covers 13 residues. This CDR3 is CSPFSQTGYEQYF. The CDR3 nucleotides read TGCAGCCCCTTTTCCCAGACGGGGTACGAGCAGTACTTC.

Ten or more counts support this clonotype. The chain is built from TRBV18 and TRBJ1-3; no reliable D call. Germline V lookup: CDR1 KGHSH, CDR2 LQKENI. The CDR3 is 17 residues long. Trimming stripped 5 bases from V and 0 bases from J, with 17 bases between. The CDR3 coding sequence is TGTGCCAGCTCAAGTTTGGGCAGACTTAGCTCTGGAAACACCATATATTTT. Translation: CASSSLGRLSSGNTIYF.

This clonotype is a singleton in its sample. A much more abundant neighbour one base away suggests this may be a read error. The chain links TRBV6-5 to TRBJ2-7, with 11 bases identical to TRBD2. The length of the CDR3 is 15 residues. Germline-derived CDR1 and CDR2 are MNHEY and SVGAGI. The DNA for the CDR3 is TGTGCCAGCAGCTCCCCGGGGACTAGCGGCTACGAGCAGCACTTC. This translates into CASSSPGTSGYEQHF.

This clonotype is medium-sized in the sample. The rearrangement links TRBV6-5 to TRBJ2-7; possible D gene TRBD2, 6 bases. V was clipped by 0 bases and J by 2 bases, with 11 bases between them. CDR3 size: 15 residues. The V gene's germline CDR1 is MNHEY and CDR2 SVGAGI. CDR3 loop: CASSYSEEGAYEQYF. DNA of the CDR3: TGTGCCAGCAGTTACTCGGAGGAGGGAGCCTACGAGCAGTACTTC.

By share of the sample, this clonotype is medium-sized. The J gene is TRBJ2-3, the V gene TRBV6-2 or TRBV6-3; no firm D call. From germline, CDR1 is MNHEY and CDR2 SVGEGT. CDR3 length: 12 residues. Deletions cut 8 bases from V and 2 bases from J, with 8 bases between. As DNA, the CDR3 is TGTGCCAGCGCACAATTCACAGATACGCAGTATTTT. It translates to CASAQFTDTQYF.

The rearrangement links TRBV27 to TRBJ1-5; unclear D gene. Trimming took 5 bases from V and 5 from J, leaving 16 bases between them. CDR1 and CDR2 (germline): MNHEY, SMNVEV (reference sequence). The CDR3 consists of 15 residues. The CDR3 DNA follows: TGTGCCAGCAGTCCAAAGACGGTCCGGGATCAGCCCCAGCATTTT. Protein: CASSPKTVRDQPQHF.

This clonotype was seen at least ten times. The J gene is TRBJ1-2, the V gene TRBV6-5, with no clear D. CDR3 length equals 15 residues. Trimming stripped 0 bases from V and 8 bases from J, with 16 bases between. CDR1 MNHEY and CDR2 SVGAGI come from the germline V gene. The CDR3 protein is CASSYSEGRPGGYTF. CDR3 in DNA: TGTGCCAGCAGTTACTCGGAAGGCCGGCCGGGGGGCTACACCTTC.

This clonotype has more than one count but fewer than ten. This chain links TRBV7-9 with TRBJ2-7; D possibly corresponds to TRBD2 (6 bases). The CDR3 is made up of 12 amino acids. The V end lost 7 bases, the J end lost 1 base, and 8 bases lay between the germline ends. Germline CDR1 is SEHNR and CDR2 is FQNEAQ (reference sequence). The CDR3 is CASMRGSYEQYF. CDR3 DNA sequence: TGTGCCAGCATGCGGGGTTCCTACGAGCAGTACTTC.

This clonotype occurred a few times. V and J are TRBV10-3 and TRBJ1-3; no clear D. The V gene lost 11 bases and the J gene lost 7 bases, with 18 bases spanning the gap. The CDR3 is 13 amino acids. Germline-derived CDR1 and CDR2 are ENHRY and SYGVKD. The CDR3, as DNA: TGTGCCTCCCATGCCGGGTCCCATAACACCATATATTTT. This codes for CASHAGSHNTIYF.

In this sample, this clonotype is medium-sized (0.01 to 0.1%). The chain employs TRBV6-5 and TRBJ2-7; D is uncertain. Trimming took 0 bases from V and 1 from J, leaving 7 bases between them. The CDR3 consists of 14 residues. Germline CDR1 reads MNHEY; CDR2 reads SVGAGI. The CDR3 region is CASSYSWQSYEQYF. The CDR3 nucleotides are TGTGCCAGCAGTTACTCTTGGCAGTCCTACGAGCAGTACTTC.

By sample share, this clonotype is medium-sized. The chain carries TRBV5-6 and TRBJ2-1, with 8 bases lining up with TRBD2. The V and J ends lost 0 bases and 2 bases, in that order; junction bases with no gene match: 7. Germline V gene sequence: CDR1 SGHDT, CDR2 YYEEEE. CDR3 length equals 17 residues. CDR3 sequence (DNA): TGTGCCAGCAGCTTGGCCGACGGGGGGGCCACCTACAATGAGCAGTTCTTC. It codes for CASSLADGGATYNEQFF.